The entry that follows covers one T cell receptor beta chain sequence. Its antigen is not known. The CDR3 is 15 amino acids. Unmatched junction bases numbered 5, after V lost 6 bases and J lost 0 bases. From germline, CDR1 is MNHEY and CDR2 SVGEGT. These data belong to a study of blood T cells in healthy people across ages. The study, taken as a whole, reports: Higher naive T cell percentage went strongly together with higher TCR beta diversity.

Alongside a J-beta primer mix, a sample-barcoded 5' primer served in a second PCR lasting roughly 6 to 11 cycles. TCRdb itself ran the 5' RACE reads through MiXCR, one entry per CDR3 protein. The repertoire holds 1 million to 1.2 million distinct CDR3 sequences, with 35% to 40% as singletons. Sequences were obtained from blood. This sequence was found in a man aged 18-30 years in good health. This chain joins TRBV6-2 or TRBV6-3 and TRBJ2-1; 7 bases map to TRBD1. This CDR3 is CASSHRQGSYNEQFF. The CDR3, as DNA: TGTGCCAGCAGCCATCGACAGGGCTCCTACAATGAGCAGTTCTTC.